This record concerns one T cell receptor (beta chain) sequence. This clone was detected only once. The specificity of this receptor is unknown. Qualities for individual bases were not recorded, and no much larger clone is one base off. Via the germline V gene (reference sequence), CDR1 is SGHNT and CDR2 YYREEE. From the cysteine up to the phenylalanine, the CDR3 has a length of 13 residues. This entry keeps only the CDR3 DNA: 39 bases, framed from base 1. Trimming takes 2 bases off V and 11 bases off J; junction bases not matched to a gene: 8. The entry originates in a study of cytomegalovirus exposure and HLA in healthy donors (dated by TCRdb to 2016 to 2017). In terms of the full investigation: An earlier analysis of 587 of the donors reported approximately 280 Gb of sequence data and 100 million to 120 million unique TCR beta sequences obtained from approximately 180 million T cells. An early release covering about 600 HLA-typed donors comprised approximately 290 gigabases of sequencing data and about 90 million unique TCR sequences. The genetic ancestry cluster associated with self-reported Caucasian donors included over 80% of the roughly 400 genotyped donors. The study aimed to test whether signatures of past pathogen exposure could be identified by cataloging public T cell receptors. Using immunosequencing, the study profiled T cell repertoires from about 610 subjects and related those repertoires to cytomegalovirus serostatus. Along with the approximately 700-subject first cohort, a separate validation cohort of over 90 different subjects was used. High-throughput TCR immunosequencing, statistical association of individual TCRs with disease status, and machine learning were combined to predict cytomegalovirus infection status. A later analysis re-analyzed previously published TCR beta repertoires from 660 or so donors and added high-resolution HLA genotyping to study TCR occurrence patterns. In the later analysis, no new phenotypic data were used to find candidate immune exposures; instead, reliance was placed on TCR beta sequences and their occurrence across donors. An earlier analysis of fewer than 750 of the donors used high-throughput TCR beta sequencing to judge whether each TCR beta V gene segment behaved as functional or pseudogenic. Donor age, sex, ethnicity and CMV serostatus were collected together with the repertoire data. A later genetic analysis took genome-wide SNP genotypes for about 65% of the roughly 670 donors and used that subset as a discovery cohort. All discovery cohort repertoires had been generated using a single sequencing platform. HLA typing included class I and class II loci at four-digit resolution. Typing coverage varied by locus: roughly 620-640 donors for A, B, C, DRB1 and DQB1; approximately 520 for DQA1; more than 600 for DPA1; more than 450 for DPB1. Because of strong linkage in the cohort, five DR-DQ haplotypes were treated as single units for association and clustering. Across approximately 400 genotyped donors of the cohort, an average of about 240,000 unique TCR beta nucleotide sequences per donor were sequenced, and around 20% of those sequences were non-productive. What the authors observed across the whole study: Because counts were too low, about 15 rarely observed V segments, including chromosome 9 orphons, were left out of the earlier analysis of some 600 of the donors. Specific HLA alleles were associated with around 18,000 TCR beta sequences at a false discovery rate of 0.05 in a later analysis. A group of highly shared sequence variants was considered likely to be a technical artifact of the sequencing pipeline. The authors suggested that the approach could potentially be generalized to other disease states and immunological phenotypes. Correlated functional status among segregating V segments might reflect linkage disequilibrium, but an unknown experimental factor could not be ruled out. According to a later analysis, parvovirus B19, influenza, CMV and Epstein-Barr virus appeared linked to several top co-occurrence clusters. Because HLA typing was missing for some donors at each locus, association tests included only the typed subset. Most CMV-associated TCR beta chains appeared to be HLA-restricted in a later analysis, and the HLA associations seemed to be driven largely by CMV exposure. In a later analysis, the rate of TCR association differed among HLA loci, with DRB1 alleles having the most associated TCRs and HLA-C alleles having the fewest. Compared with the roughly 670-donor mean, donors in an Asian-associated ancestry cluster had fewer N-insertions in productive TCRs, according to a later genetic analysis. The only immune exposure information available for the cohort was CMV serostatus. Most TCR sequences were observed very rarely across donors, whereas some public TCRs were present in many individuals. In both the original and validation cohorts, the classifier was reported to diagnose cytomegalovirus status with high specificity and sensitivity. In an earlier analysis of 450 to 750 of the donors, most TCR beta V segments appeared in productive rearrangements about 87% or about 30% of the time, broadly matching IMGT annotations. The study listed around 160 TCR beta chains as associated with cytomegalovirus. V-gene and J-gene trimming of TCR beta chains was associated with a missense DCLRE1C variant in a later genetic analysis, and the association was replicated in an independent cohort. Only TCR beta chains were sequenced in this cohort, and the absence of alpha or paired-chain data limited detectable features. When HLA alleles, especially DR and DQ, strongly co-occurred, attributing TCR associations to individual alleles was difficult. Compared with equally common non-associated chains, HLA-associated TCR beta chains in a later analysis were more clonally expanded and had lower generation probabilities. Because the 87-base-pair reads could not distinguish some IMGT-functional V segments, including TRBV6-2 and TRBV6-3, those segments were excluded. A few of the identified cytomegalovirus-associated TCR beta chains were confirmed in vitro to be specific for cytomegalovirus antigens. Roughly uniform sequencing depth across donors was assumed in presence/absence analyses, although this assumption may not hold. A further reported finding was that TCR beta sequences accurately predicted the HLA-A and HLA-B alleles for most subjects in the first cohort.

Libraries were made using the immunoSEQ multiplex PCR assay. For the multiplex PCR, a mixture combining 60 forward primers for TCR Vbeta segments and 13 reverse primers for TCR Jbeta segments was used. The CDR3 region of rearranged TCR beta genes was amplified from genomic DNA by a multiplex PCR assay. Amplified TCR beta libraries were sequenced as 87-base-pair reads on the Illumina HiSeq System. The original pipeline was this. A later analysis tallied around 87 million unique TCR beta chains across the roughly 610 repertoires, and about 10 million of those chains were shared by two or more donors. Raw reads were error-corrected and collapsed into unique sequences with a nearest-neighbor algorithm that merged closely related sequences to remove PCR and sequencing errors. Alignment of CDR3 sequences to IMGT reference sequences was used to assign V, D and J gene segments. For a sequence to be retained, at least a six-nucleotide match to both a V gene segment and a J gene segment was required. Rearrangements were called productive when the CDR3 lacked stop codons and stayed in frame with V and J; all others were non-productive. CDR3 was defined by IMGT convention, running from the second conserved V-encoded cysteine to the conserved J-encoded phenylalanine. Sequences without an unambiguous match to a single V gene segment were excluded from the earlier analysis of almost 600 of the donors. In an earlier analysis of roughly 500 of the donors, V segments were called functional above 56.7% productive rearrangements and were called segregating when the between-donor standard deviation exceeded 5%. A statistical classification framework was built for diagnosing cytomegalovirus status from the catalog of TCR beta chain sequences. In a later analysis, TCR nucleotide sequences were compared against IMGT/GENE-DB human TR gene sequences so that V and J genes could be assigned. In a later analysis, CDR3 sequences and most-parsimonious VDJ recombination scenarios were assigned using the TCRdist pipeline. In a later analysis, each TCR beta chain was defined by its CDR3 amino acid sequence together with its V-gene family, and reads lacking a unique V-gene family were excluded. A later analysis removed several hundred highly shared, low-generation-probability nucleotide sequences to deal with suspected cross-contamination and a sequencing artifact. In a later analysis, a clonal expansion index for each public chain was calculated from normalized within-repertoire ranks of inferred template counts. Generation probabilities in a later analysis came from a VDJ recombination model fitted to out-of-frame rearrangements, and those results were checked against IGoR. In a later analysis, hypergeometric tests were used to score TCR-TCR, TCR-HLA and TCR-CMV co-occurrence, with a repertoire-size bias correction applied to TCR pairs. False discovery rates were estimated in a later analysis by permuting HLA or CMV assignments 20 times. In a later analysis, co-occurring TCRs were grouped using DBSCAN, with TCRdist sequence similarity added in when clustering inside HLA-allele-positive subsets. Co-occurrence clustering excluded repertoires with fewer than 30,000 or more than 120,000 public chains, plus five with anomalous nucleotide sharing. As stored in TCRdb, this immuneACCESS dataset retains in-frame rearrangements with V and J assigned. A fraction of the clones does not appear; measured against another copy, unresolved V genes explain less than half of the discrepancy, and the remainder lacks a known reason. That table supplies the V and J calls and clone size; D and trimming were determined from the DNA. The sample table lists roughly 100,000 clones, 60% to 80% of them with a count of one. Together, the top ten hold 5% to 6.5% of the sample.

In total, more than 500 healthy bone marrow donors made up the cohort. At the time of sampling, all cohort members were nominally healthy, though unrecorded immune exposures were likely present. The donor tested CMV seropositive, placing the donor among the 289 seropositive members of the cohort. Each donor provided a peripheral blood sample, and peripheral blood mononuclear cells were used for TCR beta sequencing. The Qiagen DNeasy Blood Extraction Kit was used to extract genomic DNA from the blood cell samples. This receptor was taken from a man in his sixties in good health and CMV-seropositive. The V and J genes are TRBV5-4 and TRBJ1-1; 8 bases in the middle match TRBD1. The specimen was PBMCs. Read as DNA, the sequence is TGTGCCAGCAGCTTCAGGGGGCTGGGTCGGGCTTTCTTT. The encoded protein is CASSFRGLGRAFF.